Sequencing of this T cell receptor beta chain was carried out in a study of control samples from healthy donors and cancer patients. Repertoires were generated with immunoSEQ multiplex PCR, while TCRdb's copy carries only in-frame clones and drops some. The data hold 25,000 to 35,000 clones, with approximately 94% observed a single time. The CDR3 has 14 amino acids. V dropped 7 bases and J dropped 3; count of bases not matched to a gene: 8. Germline CDR1 and CDR2: SGHAT and FQNNGV. The clonotype comes from a man aged 55 to 70 in good health. The sample comprised blood. The chain is built from TRBV11-2 and TRBJ2-7, with TRBD2 identical over 8 bases. CDR3 amino acids: CASTPGLDLYEQYF. The CDR3 nucleotides are TGTGCCAGCACCCCGGGACTAGACCTCTACGAGCAGTACTTC.